These 13 T cell receptor beta chains were all obtained from the same sample, sequenced in a study of T cell clonality in common variable immunodeficiency. Sequencing used immunoSEQ multiplex PCR; TCRdb keeps in-frame clones, though not all of them. This sample shows around 81,000 clones and no singletons; 0.65% to 0.8% rests with the ten largest. The sample was peripheral blood mononuclear cells. The receptor set was obtained from a person between 18 and 75 years old in good health.

This clone was recorded at least ten times. Sequencing ends 3 residues short of the CDR3 end; the germline J gene provides the rest. V is TRBV5-1 and J is TRBJ2-3; D perhaps matches TRBD2 (7 bases). The CDR3 has 15 residues. Germline assignment: CDR1 SGHRS and CDR2 YFSETQ. The V gene lost 1 base and the J gene lost 6 bases, with 15 bases spanning the gap. CDR3 in amino acids: CASSLFAGGQDTQYF. The sequenced CDR3 bases are TGCGCCAGCAGCTTGTTCGCCGGGGGGCAGGATACG.

Many counts were recorded for this clone. Coverage ceases 3 residues before the CDR3 finishes, and the germline J gene fills in the end. V usage is TRBV5-8 and J usage is TRBJ2-2; 8 nucleotides align to TRBD1. The V segment lost 5 bases and the J segment 5 bases; nucleotides outside the gene matches: 8. Germline V gene data show CDR1 as SGHTS and CDR2 as YDEGEE. This CDR3 contains 15 residues. Partial CDR3 DNA: TGTGCCAGCAGGCGGACAGGGCGGGCGACCGGGGAG. It encodes CASRRTGRATGE. In full, the CDR3 reads CASRRTGRATGELFF.

At least ten counts were recorded for this clone. The read ends 3 residues before the CDR3 terminus; that terminus is restored from the germline J gene. The V and J genes are TRBV4-1 and TRBJ2-3; 11 bases align to TRBD2. The CDR3 covers 18 residues. The junction had 5 bases not matched to a gene; V was cut back by 0 bases and J by 0 bases. The germline V gene encodes CDR1 MGHRA and CDR2 YSYEKL. The CDR3 DNA, read in part, is TGCGCCAGCAGCCAAGATCGGGGACTAGCGGATAGCACAGATACG. Its protein product is CASSQDRGLADSTDT. The complete CDR3 protein is CASSQDRGLADSTDTQYF.

This clone appeared many times. The DNA ends 3 residues before the CDR3 does, and the rest of the CDR3 is filled in from the germline J gene. The genes are TRBV2 and TRBJ2-2, with TRBD1 matching 7 bases. CDR1 and CDR2 (germline): SNHLY, FYNNEI. This CDR3 is built from 13 residues. The CDR3 region is CASSGTGNVLLFF. The covered CDR3 bases are TGTGCCAGCAGTGGGACAGGCAATGTCCTG.

The table lists this clone with many counts. The CDR3 end falls 3 residues outside the read, so it is completed with the germline J gene. The V call is TRBV19, the J call TRBJ2-7; no clear D. Per germline, CDR1 LNHDA and CDR2 SQIVND (reference sequence). The CDR3 extends over 15 amino acids. V shed 3 bases and J shed 0 bases, with 12 bases lying between them. The DNA read from the CDR3 is TGTGCCAGTAGTATCTCCCCGACGGGCTCCTACGAG. This encodes CASSISPTGSYE. The CDR3 in its entirety is CASSISPTGSYEQYF.

This clone was counted ten times or more. The read finishes 3 residues shy of the CDR3 end, and the germline J gene is used to complete it. This rearrangement joins TRBV19 to TRBJ2-7; 9 bases fit TRBD1. The CDR3 has 17 amino acids. Germline V gene sequence: CDR1 LNHDA, CDR2 SQIVND (reference sequence). The CDR3 spells CATPRDRELYNSYEQYF. The sequenced CDR3 bases are TGTGCGACCCCCCGGGACAGGGAACTCTACAACTCCTACGAG.

This clone was recorded at least ten times. The CDR3 goes on 3 residues after the read ends, and that part is filled in from the germline J gene. V and J are TRBV27 and TRBJ2-1; D is perhaps TRBD2 (6 bases). Germline V gene sequence: CDR1 MNHEY, CDR2 SMNVEV (reference sequence). V was cut by 7 bases and J by 2 bases, with 21 bases left in between. This CDR3 region has 17 residues. The CDR3 sequence is CASMSLTAGTAYNEQFF. CDR3 bases read: TGTGCCAGCATGAGCTTAACCGCGGGAACCGCCTACAATGAG.

This clone was counted many times. The sequenced fragment ends 3 residues before the CDR3 boundary, so the rest is inferred from the germline J gene. The rearrangement links TRBV23-1 to TRBJ2-7, with 7 bases that match TRBD2. TRBV23-1 is reported as an ORF; its role is uncertain. The junction had 10 bases not matched to a gene; V was cut back by 3 bases and J by 2 bases. CDR3 length equals 16 residues. The CDR3 loop reads CASSHSRREKTYEQYF. The sequenced CDR3 bases are TGCGCCAGCAGTCACTCTCGGCGGGAGAAGACCTACGAG.

This clone was recorded a few times. Sequencing ends 3 residues short of the CDR3 end; the germline J gene provides the rest. This chain connects TRBV5-8 to TRBJ2-7; 8 bases map to TRBD2. Trimming took 3 bases from V and 5 from J; bases not matched to a gene: 1. The germline CDR1 and CDR2 sequences are SGHTS and YDEGEE. This CDR3 is 12 amino acids long. The part of the CDR3 DNA that was read is TGTGCCAGCAGCTCACTAGCGGACGAG. Its translation is CASSSLADE. The full CDR3 protein is CASSSLADEQYF.

At least ten counts were recorded for this clone. The sequenced fragment ends 3 residues before the CDR3 boundary, so the rest is inferred from the germline J gene. This chain joins TRBV6-2 or TRBV6-3 and TRBJ2-7; no reliable D call. The CDR3 consists of 13 residues. Germline CDR1 is MNHEY and CDR2 is SVGEGT. V was cut by 6 bases and J by 6 bases, with 15 bases left in between. This CDR3 reads CASSSTGLGEQYF. CDR3 DNA (partial): TGTGCCAGCAGCTCCACCGGGTTGGGCGAG.

The sample holds many counts of this clone. The read comes to an end 3 residues before the CDR3 does, leaving the germline J gene to fill in the end. V usage is TRBV6-2 or TRBV6-3 and J usage is TRBJ2-7, with 7 bases identical to TRBD2. Germline CDR1 is MNHEY and CDR2 is SVGEGT. The CDR3 has 16 amino acids. V lost 2 bases, J lost 1 base, and 8 bases stayed unmatched. CDR3 protein: CASSYPLAFLSYEQYF. CDR3 bases read: TGTGCCAGCAGTTACCCACTAGCGTTCTTATCCTACGAG.

This clone has ten or more counts. Read sequence stops 3 residues before the CDR3 end, and the germline J gene provides the missing end. This rearrangement joins TRBV20-1 to TRBJ2-7, with a weak D call TRBD2 (5 bases). The CDR3 has 13 amino acids. The germline V gene has CDR1 DFQATT and CDR2 SNEGSKA (reference sequence). The ends were cut back, 5 bases at V and 6 bases at J, with 17 bases in the middle. The CDR3 loop is CSAWDGNGVEQYF. CDR3 bases read: TGCAGTGCTTGGGATGGGAACGGGGTCGAG.

This clone was detected many times. Read data end 3 residues before the CDR3 end; the end is taken from the germline J gene. The rearrangement joins TRBV7-2 to TRBJ2-7; 8 nucleotides line up with TRBD1. This CDR3 spans 14 amino acids. Germline trimming cut 3 bases from V and 2 bases from J; bases unmatched to any gene: 3. Per the germline V gene, CDR1 is SGHTA and CDR2 is FQGNSA. Partial CDR3 DNA: TGTGCCAGCAGCTTCCGGGACAGGACCTACGAG. Encoded protein: CASSFRDRTYE. The entire CDR3 protein is CASSFRDRTYEQYF.